This T cell receptor (beta chain) was sequenced during a study of blood T cell repertoires in COVID-19. At the level of the study: There were acute and convalescent COVID-19 samples, and they came from the United States, Italy and Spain. T cells, B-cell-depleted T cells, or PBMCs supplied cDNA or gDNA.

The germline V gene encodes CDR1 SEHNR and CDR2 FQNEAQ (reference sequence). Losses at the gene ends were 5 bases for V and 6 bases for J; bases not matched to a gene: 8. The CDR3 runs 14 residues. Measured with immunoSEQ multiplex PCR; TCRdb has only the in-frame clones, and not every one. The sample carries about 190,000 clones, roughly nine tenths recorded once. The receptor comes from a man aged 25 to 45 with acute or convalescent COVID-19. V gene TRBV7-9 combines with J gene TRBJ2-3, with 7 bases aligning to TRBD2. Sequencing input: peripheral blood. As DNA, the CDR3 is TGTGCCAGCAGCCAAGGACTAGGTGGCGATACGCAGTATTTT. Protein: CASSQGLGGDTQYF.